The present TCR beta chain was sequenced within a study of OX40 agonist ivuxolimab in advanced cancers. The repertoire was sequenced with immunoSEQ multiplex PCR; TCRdb's copy has only in-frame clones and lacks some. The sample lists around 100,000 clones, 90% occurring once. The V gene end was trimmed by 1 base and the J gene end by 3 bases; junction bases not matched to a gene: 3. The CDR3 spans 14 residues. Germline V gives CDR1 SGDLS, CDR2 YYNGEE. This clone was picked up a small number of times. V and J are TRBV9 and TRBJ2-7, with 8 bases matching TRBD2. This TCR was recovered from an adult with an advanced solid tumor such as melanoma, head and neck, liver or kidney cancer. The source was CD4+ or CD8+ T cells sorted from blood, collected in a trial of the OX40 agonist ivuxolimab. The CDR3 here is CASSVTSGNYEQYF. Here the CDR3 DNA reads TGTGCCAGCAGCGTAACTAGCGGAAACTACGAGCAGTACTTC.